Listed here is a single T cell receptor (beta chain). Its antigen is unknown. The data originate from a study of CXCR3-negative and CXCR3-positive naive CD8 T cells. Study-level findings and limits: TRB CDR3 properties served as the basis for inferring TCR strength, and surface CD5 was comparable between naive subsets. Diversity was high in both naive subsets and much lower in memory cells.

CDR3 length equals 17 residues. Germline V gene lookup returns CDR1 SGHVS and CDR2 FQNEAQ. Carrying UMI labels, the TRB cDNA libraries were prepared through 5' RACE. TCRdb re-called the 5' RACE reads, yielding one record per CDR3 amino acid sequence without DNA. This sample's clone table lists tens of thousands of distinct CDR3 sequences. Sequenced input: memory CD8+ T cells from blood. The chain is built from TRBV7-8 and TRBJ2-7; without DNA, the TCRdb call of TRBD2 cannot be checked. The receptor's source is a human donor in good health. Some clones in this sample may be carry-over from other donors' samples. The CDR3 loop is CASSLTRGGGNSYEQYF.